These T cell receptor beta chains were read from a single sample in a study of blood T cell repertoires in COVID-19. This table comes from immunoSEQ multiplex PCR, and its TCRdb copy is limited to in-frame clones, with some not included. Of some 310,000 clones listed, just under 90% were seen once; the top ten hold less than 9.5%. The sequencing sample was made of PBMCs or T cells enriched from blood (not recorded which). Receptors were obtained from a woman aged 25 to 39 who had recovered from COVID-19. The CDR3 runs from the conserved cysteine through the conserved F or W. Fields, in order: clone size, D gene, V gene, J gene, CDR3 protein, CDR3 DNA. The D gene is left open where the match is weak. Size is stated for part of the rows, as once, few or many counts, or as a class when the clone is expanded.

clone size: few; D gene: TRBD1; V gene: TRBV28; J gene: TRBJ2-7; CDR3 protein: CASTRQGTLYEQYF; CDR3 DNA: TGTGCCAGCACTAGACAGGGGACACTTTACGAGCAGTACTTC
clone size: .; D gene: .; V gene: TRBV3-1/TRBV3-2; J gene: TRBJ1-3; CDR3 protein: CASSQDLTRIGGNTIYF; CDR3 DNA: TGTGCCAGCAGCCAAGATTTAACCAGGATCGGAGGAAACACCATATATTTT
clone size: .; D gene: .; V gene: TRBV28; J gene: TRBJ2-3; CDR3 protein: CASTGELDTQYF; CDR3 DNA: TGTGCCAGCACCGGGGAATTAGATACGCAGTATTTT
clone size: once; D gene: TRBD2; V gene: TRBV7-9; J gene: TRBJ2-1; CDR3 protein: CASSFAGEYNEQFF; CDR3 DNA: TGTGCCAGCAGCTTTGCGGGAGAGTACAATGAGCAGTTCTTC
clone size: .; D gene: .; V gene: TRBV4-2; J gene: TRBJ2-1; CDR3 protein: CASSQVREQFF; CDR3 DNA: TGTGCCAGCAGCCAAGTGCGGGAGCAGTTCTTC
clone size: .; D gene: TRBD2; V gene: TRBV29-1; J gene: TRBJ2-1; CDR3 protein: CSVVYSGSSFEQFF; CDR3 DNA: TGCAGCGTTGTTTATAGCGGGAGTTCATTTGAGCAGTTCTTC
clone size: few; D gene: TRBD1; V gene: TRBV4-1; J gene: TRBJ2-5; CDR3 protein: CASSQGDRGETQYF; CDR3 DNA: TGCGCCAGCAGCCAAGGGGACAGGGGAGAGACCCAGTACTTC
clone size: .; D gene: .; V gene: TRBV4-2; J gene: TRBJ1-5; CDR3 protein: CASSQEYTGGVWPQHF; CDR3 DNA: TGTGCCAGCAGCCAAGAATATACGGGGGGGGTCTGGCCCCAGCATTTT
clone size: .; D gene: TRBD1; V gene: TRBV6-2/TRBV6-3; J gene: TRBJ1-4; CDR3 protein: CASSGVGTANFNEKLFF; CDR3 DNA: TGTGCCAGCAGCGGCGTCGGGACAGCAAACTTTAATGAAAAACTGTTTTTT
clone size: .; D gene: TRBD2; V gene: TRBV4-1; J gene: TRBJ2-2; CDR3 protein: CASSRTSGSAGGELFF; CDR3 DNA: TGCGCCAGCAGCCGTACTAGCGGGAGCGCGGGCGGGGAGCTGTTTTTT
clone size: .; D gene: .; V gene: TRBV7-2; J gene: TRBJ2-7; CDR3 protein: CASSLRVVTGPSYEQYF; CDR3 DNA: TGTGCCAGCAGCTTACGAGTGGTGACAGGCCCTTCCTACGAGCAGTACTTC
clone size: .; D gene: .; V gene: TRBV30; J gene: TRBJ2-5; CDR3 protein: CAWSGTAWETQYF; CDR3 DNA: TGTGCCTGGAGTGGTACAGCCTGGGAGACCCAGTACTTC
clone size: .; D gene: TRBD1; V gene: TRBV27; J gene: TRBJ2-7; CDR3 protein: CASSSLSLTGYRYEQYF; CDR3 DNA: TGTGCCAGCAGTTCCCTATCATTGACAGGGTATCGCTACGAGCAGTACTTC
clone size: .; D gene: .; V gene: TRBV21-1; J gene: TRBJ2-1; CDR3 protein: CASSTLGLAGIFGPYNEQFF; CDR3 DNA: TGTGCCAGCAGCACCCTGGGACTAGCGGGAATCTTCGGGCCCTACAATGAGCAGTTCTTC
clone size: .; D gene: .; V gene: TRBV11-2; J gene: TRBJ1-6; CDR3 protein: CASSRAYLGQSPLHF; CDR3 DNA: TGTGCCAGCAGCAGGGCATATTTGGGGCAGTCACCCCTCCACTTT
clone size: .; D gene: .; V gene: TRBV7-2; J gene: TRBJ1-5; CDR3 protein: CASSLWRASNQPQHF; CDR3 DNA: TGTGCCAGCAGCTTATGGAGGGCGAGCAATCAGCCCCAGCATTTT
clone size: .; D gene: .; V gene: TRBV6-5; J gene: TRBJ2-4; CDR3 protein: CASSPLTGSKNIQYF; CDR3 DNA: TGTGCCAGCAGTCCCCTAACAGGTTCCAAAAACATTCAGTACTTC
clone size: .; D gene: .; V gene: TRBV7-9; J gene: TRBJ1-3; CDR3 protein: CASSSGDHSGNTIYF; CDR3 DNA: TGTGCCAGCAGCTCGGGGGACCACTCTGGAAACACCATATATTTT
clone size: .; D gene: TRBD1; V gene: TRBV6-5; J gene: TRBJ1-1; CDR3 protein: CASSPTGGDAEAFF; CDR3 DNA: TGTGCCAGCAGTCCTACAGGGGGGGACGCTGAAGCTTTCTTT
clone size: .; D gene: .; V gene: TRBV19; J gene: TRBJ2-7; CDR3 protein: CASTSHGELGGEQYF; CDR3 DNA: TGTGCCAGTACGAGCCACGGAGAATTGGGGGGCGAGCAGTACTTC
clone size: .; D gene: .; V gene: TRBV27; J gene: TRBJ2-1; CDR3 protein: CASSFSGFDEQFF; CDR3 DNA: TGTGCCAGCAGTTTCTCAGGTTTCGATGAGCAGTTCTTC
clone size: .; D gene: TRBD1; V gene: TRBV24-1; J gene: TRBJ2-3; CDR3 protein: CATSDSGRGQDTDTQYF; CDR3 DNA: TGTGCCACCAGTGATTCCGGAAGGGGACAGGACACAGATACGCAGTATTTT
clone size: few; D gene: TRBD1; V gene: TRBV15; J gene: TRBJ1-3; CDR3 protein: CATSRDPTGRFPDTIYF; CDR3 DNA: TGTGCCACCAGCAGAGATCCGACAGGGAGGTTTCCGGACACCATATATTTT
clone size: .; D gene: TRBD1; V gene: TRBV19; J gene: TRBJ2-7; CDR3 protein: CASSLVLIWGQGYEQYF; CDR3 DNA: TGTGCCAGTAGTTTGGTCTTGATCTGGGGACAGGGCTACGAGCAGTACTTC